This record looks at one TCR beta chain sequence and its context. Its target is unknown. This specimen belongs to a study of OX40 agonist ivuxolimab in advanced cancers. The germline gives CDR1 SGHTA, CDR2 FQGNSA. V lost 0 bases and J lost 4, with 12 bases in between. The CDR3 is made up of 15 amino acids. Clones were sequenced by immunoSEQ multiplex PCR, and TCRdb holds only the in-frame ones, with some missing. The sample has approximately 70,000 clones, approximately 81% seen once. Study outcomes and limitations: Researchers report that CD8+ T cells had, on average, more expanded clones than CD4+. Expanded peripheral T cell antigen specificity was not determined. Certain nonresponders likewise exhibited a low normalized T-cell clonal expansion.

Patients were ineligible given autoimmune disease history or systemic immunosuppression. The receptor was derived from an adult with an advanced solid tumor such as melanoma, head and neck, liver or kidney cancer. This chain uses TRBV7-2 with TRBJ2-5; D unclear. The material was CD4+ or CD8+ T cells sorted from blood, obtained in a trial of the OX40 agonist ivuxolimab. CDR3 residues: CASSLAGFPRETQYF. Written as DNA, the CDR3 is TGTGCCAGCAGCTTAGCGGGCTTCCCTCGAGAGACCCAGTACTTC.